This entry is about one T cell receptor beta chain. These data originate in a study of blood T cell repertoires in COVID-19. The overall study: Sites in the United States, Italy and Spain provided acute and convalescent COVID-19 samples.

The assay was immunoSEQ multiplex PCR, and TCRdb's table has in-frame clones only and misses some. In the table there are 390,000 or so clones, almost 90% of which are singletons. Material for sequencing was peripheral blood. The clonotype was recovered from a man between 18 and 29 years old with active or convalescent COVID-19.

This CDR3 reads CASRGTTSSYEQYF. The CDR3 nucleotides read TGTGCCAGCAGAGGGACAACTAGCTCCTACGAGCAGTACTTC. The chain has TRBV5-6 and TRBJ2-7; D perhaps matches TRBD1 (6 bases). The V end lost 5 bases, the J end lost 0 bases, and 12 bases lay between the germline ends. The CDR3 runs 14 residues. Germline V gives CDR1 SGHDT, CDR2 YYEEEE. Filled out from reference TRBV5-6 and TRBJ2-7, the complete variable domain reads DAGVTQSPTHLIKTRGQQVTLRCSPKSGHDTVSWYQQALGQGPQFIFQYYEEEERQRGNFPDRFSGHQFPNYSSELNVNALLLGDSALYLCASRGTTSSYEQYFGPGTRLTVT.